This entry lists 29 T cell receptor beta chains sequenced from one sample in a study of blood T cell repertoires in COVID-19. Profiled with immunoSEQ multiplex PCR; TCRdb holds only in-frame clones, not every one. The repertoire holds approximately 290,000 clones, roughly 90% seen once, with around 2.2% in the top ten. The material sequenced was peripheral blood. The receptors come from a woman aged 25 to 45 with COVID-19, enrolled during active disease.

This clone appeared a few times. The chain's CDR3 is CASSLQGARGYTF. CDR3 DNA: TGTGCCAGCAGTTTACAGGGGGCGCGTGGCTACACCTTC. This rearrangement joins TRBV27 to TRBJ1-2; 8 nucleotides align to TRBD1. The V segment lost 2 bases and the J segment 7 bases; nucleotides outside the gene matches: 3. The CDR3 is 13 residues long. Germline V gene sequence: CDR1 MNHEY, CDR2 SMNVEV (reference sequence).

The gene calls are TRBV6-5 and TRBJ1-3; a weak D match, TRBD1 (5 bases). This CDR3 has 13 amino acids. Germline V gives CDR1 MNHEY, CDR2 SVGAGI. Trimming left V 6 bases short and J 4 bases short, with 10 bases between. The CDR3 coding sequence is TGTGCCAGCAGGGGACTCGACGGAAACACCATATATTTT. It specifies CASRGLDGNTIYF.

V is TRBV6-5 and J is TRBJ2-5, with D tentatively TRBD2 (5 bases). The CDR3 loop spans 13 amino acids. Germline assignment: CDR1 MNHEY and CDR2 SVGAGI. The V end was cut by 2 bases, the J end by 4 bases, with 8 bases between. The CDR3 DNA sequence: TGTGCCAGCAGTTACGGACTCGGAGAGACCCAGTACTTC. Its translation: CASSYGLGETQYF.

The V call is TRBV30, the J call TRBJ2-1, with D possibly TRBD2 on 5 matching bases. The length of the CDR3 is 12 residues. Trimming took off 2 bases at V and 14 bases at J, with 16 bases between the two ends. The germline CDR1 and CDR2 sequences are GTSNPN and SVGIG (reference sequence). The CDR3 protein is CAWSMGRGSEFF. The DNA for the CDR3 is TGTGCCTGGAGTATGGGCCGGGGATCGGAGTTCTTC. Full variable domain (outside the CDR3, taken from reference TRBV30 and TRBJ2-1): SQTIHQWPATLVQPVGSPLSLECTVEGTSNPNLYWYRQAAGRGLQLLFYSVGIGQISSEVPQNLSASRPQDRQFILSSKKLLLSDSGFYLCAWSMGRGSEFFGPGTRLTVL.

This chain links TRBV28 with TRBJ1-2, with D unresolved. The V and J ends lost 6 bases and 3 bases respectively, with 14 bases between them. From germline, CDR1 is MDHEN and CDR2 SYDVKM. The CDR3 is 14 amino acids. CDR3 loop: CASSATEFHYGYTF. The DNA for the CDR3 is TGTGCCAGCAGCGCAACGGAGTTCCACTATGGCTACACCTTC.

This chain uses TRBV3-1 (or the pseudogene TRBV3-2) with TRBJ1-5; D gene uncertain. Trimming cost V 0 bases and J 9 bases, with 15 bases left between them. The CDR3 spans 15 residues. Germline values: CDR1 LGHDT, CDR2 YNNKEL (reference sequence). CDR3 coding DNA: TGTGCCAGCAGCCAAGATGCGGGGTTAGGGCGGCCCCAGCATTTT. Translation gives CASSQDAGLGRPQHF.

The rearrangement joins TRBV9 to TRBJ1-2, with D maybe TRBD1 (5 bases). V shed 0 bases and J shed 5 bases, with 14 bases lying between them. The germline CDR1 and CDR2 sequences are SGDLS and YYNGEE. This CDR3 is 15 amino acids long. CDR3 loop: CASSVDGPGGYGYTF. DNA for the CDR3: TGTGCCAGCAGCGTAGACGGACCGGGGGGTTATGGCTACACCTTC. Filled out from reference TRBV9 and TRBJ1-2, the complete variable domain reads DSGVTQTPKHLITATGQRVTLRCSPRSGDLSVYWYQQSLDQGLQFLIQYYNGEERAKGNILERFSAQQFPDLHSELNLSSLELGDSALYFCASSVDGPGGYGYTFGSGTRLTVV.

This rearrangement joins TRBV20-1 to TRBJ1-3; D is uncertain. CDR1 DFQATT and CDR2 SNEGSKA come from the germline V gene (reference sequence). The CDR3 spans 11 residues. Trimming removed 4 bases from V and 7 bases from J, with 8 bases in between. Written as DNA, the CDR3 is TGCAGTGCTAATTCCGGGAACACCATATATTTT. Its translation: CSANSGNTIYF.

The V gene is TRBV21-1, the J gene TRBJ2-7; the table's D gene call, TRBD1, was not cross checked with the DNA. TRBV21-1 is deemed a pseudogene. The CDR3 consists of 17 residues. The CDR3 DNA follows: TGTGCCAGCAGCAGGTACGTCCGAGGACACGCAACCTACGAGCAGTACTTC. Encoded protein: CASSRYVRGHATYEQYF.

The rearrangement links TRBV11-2 to TRBJ1-2; 8 bases are a match to TRBD1. Germline V gene lookup returns CDR1 SGHAT and CDR2 FQNNGV. CDR3 length: 16 amino acids. V dropped 0 bases and J dropped 9; count of bases not matched to a gene: 12. CDR3 nucleotide sequence: TGTGCCAGCAGCTTAGAGTTGGCACAGGGGGGGGCGAGCTACACCTTC. Protein: CASSLELAQGGASYTF.

The CDR3 region is CASSLSGREKLFF. CDR3 coding DNA: TGTGCCAGCAGTTTATCAGGGCGCGAAAAACTGTTTTTT. V and J are TRBV12-3 or TRBV12-4 and TRBJ1-4; tentative D call: TRBD1 (5 bases). The V end lost 2 bases, the J end lost 8 bases, and 9 bases lay between the germline ends. This CDR3 is built from 13 residues.

V usage is TRBV19 and J usage is TRBJ1-2; D unresolved. V was shortened by 3 bases and J by 6 bases, with 14 bases between the two germline ends. From germline, CDR1 is LNHDA and CDR2 SQIVND (reference sequence). The CDR3 is made up of 14 amino acids. CDR3: CASSMAGRVDGYTF. The CDR3 DNA reads as TGTGCCAGTAGTATGGCGGGTCGGGTCGATGGCTACACCTTC.

V is TRBV7-3 and J is TRBJ1-1; no firm D call. The CDR3 loop spans 13 amino acids. The ends were cut back, 5 bases at V and 0 bases at J, with 7 bases in the middle. CDR1 is SGHTA, CDR2 FQGTGA, per germline. CDR3 sequence reads: CASSQLLNTEAFF. The CDR3 nucleotides read TGTGCCAGCAGCCAACTGTTGAACACTGAAGCTTTCTTT.

This rearrangement joins TRBV5-1 to TRBJ1-4, with 10 nucleotides matching TRBD1. V shed 3 bases, J shed 6 bases, and the junction held 5 bases outside the gene matches. The CDR3 extends over 15 amino acids. The germline V gene has CDR1 SGHRS and CDR2 YFSETQ. CDR3 loop: CASSYSGTGDEKLFF. As DNA, the CDR3 is TGCGCCAGCAGCTACTCCGGGACAGGGGATGAAAAACTGTTTTTT.

The chain uses TRBV5-1 and TRBJ2-2, with 9 bases matching TRBD1. Germline assignment: CDR1 SGHRS and CDR2 YFSETQ. This CDR3 has 15 residues. With V trimmed by 3 bases and J by 7 bases, 7 bases remained unmatched. CDR3 DNA: TGCGCCAGCAGCTGGGGGGACAGGGCTGGCGGGGAGCTGTTTTTT. Translating gives CASSWGDRAGGELFF. The full variable domain, in which reference TRBV5-1 and TRBJ2-2 provide the parts outside the CDR3, is KAGVTQTPRYLIKTRGQQVTLSCSPISGHRSVSWYQQTPGQGLQFLFEYFSETQRNKGNFPGRFSGRQFSNSRSEMNVSTLELGDSALYLCASSWGDRAGGELFFGEGSRLTVL.

V is TRBV30 and J is TRBJ1-2, with D possibly TRBD1 on 5 matching bases. The CDR3 length is 13 residues. V lost 3 bases, J lost 8 bases, and 16 bases lay in between. Germline CDR1 is GTSNPN and CDR2 is SVGIG (reference sequence). The CDR3 nucleotides read TGTGCCTGGAGCCTGGGGGGTTTCGAAGGCTACACCTTC. Its translation: CAWSLGGFEGYTF. The whole variable domain, remainder taken from reference TRBV30 and TRBJ1-2, is SQTIHQWPATLVQPVGSPLSLECTVEGTSNPNLYWYRQAAGRGLQLLFYSVGIGQISSEVPQNLSASRPQDRQFILSSKKLLLSDSGFYLCAWSLGGFEGYTFGSGTRLTVV.

This clone has only one observation. The chain is built from TRBV2 and TRBJ1-3; D possibly corresponds to TRBD1 (5 bases). The CDR3 runs to 14 residues. CDR1 is SNHLY, CDR2 FYNNEI, per germline. V lost 4 bases and J 4 bases, leaving 11 bases between the germline ends. The CDR3 bases are TGTGCCAGCAGTGGACAGAAAATCGGAAACACCATATATTTT. This encodes CASSGQKIGNTIYF. The full variable domain, rest sourced from reference TRBV2 and TRBJ1-3, is EPEVTQTPSHQVTQMGQEVILRCVPISNHLYFYWYRQILGQKVEFLVSFYNNEISEKSEIFDDQFSVERPDGSNFTLKIRSTKLEDSAMYFCASSGQKIGNTIYFGEGSWLTVV.

This sequence joins TRBV5-1 and TRBJ1-1; TRBD1 agrees at 7 bases. The CDR3 is 15 amino acids. Germline V CDR1 and CDR2: SGHRS, YFSETQ. The V and J ends lost 4 bases and 1 base, in that order; junction bases with no gene match: 7. CDR3 amino acids: CASSLGQATNTEAFF. The CDR3 nucleotides are TGCGCCAGCAGCCTCGGACAGGCAACGAACACTGAAGCTTTCTTT. The full variable domain, with the rest looked up from reference TRBV5-1 and TRBJ1-1, is KAGVTQTPRYLIKTRGQQVTLSCSPISGHRSVSWYQQTPGQGLQFLFEYFSETQRNKGNFPGRFSGRQFSNSRSEMNVSTLELGDSALYLCASSLGQATNTEAFFGQGTRLTVV.

J is TRBJ1-5 and V is TRBV6-5, with a possible D match to TRBD1 (5 bases). This CDR3 has 14 amino acids. Germline V gene lookup returns CDR1 MNHEY and CDR2 SVGAGI. The V and J ends lost 8 bases and 0 bases respectively, with 11 bases between them. The CDR3 DNA reads TGTGCCAGCGGGCAGGGTTATAGCAATCAGCCCCAGCATTTT. Residues: CASGQGYSNQPQHF.

The chain's CDR3 is CASSLEGGGQPQHF. The CDR3 nucleotides are TGTGCCAGCAGCTTAGAGGGGGGAGGTCAGCCCCAGCATTTT. V usage is TRBV11-2 and J usage is TRBJ1-5; D perhaps matches TRBD1 (5 bases). Deletions cut 0 bases from V and 6 bases from J, with 9 bases between. The CDR3 extends over 14 amino acids. Looked up from germline, CDR1 is SGHAT and CDR2 is FQNNGV.

J is TRBJ1-5 and V is TRBV27; D unresolved. V dropped 2 bases and J dropped 4 bases, with 12 bases sitting between them. CDR3 length equals 15 residues. Germline loops: CDR1 MNHEY, CDR2 SMNVEV (reference sequence). The CDR3 spells CASSLNSGPNQPQHF. CDR3 DNA: TGTGCCAGCAGTTTAAACTCCGGTCCGAATCAGCCCCAGCATTTT.

The V and J genes are TRBV28 and TRBJ2-1; D call uncertain. V was clipped by 6 bases and J by 0 bases, with 9 bases between them. Germline-derived CDR1 and CDR2 are MDHEN and SYDVKM. The CDR3 is 14 residues long. The CDR3 spells CASRSSFSYNEQFF. The CDR3 DNA reads as TGTGCCAGCAGAAGCTCTTTCTCCTACAATGAGCAGTTCTTC.

The genes are TRBV19 and TRBJ2-7; 9 bases fit TRBD1. Germline loops: CDR1 LNHDA, CDR2 SQIVND (reference sequence). This CDR3 is 13 amino acids long. Trimming cost V 4 bases and J 5 bases; bases outside gene matches: 3. CDR3: CASSTQGADEQYF. CDR3 nucleotide sequence: TGTGCCAGTAGTACACAGGGGGCTGACGAGCAGTACTTC.

The rearrangement joins TRBV13 to TRBJ1-2; TRBD1 aligns across 10 bases. Per the germline V gene, CDR1 is PRHDT and CDR2 is FYEKMQ (reference sequence). CDR3 length: 14 residues. V lost 8 bases to trimming and J lost 7 bases; unmatched junction nucleotides: 10. The CDR3 coding sequence is TGTGCCAGCGGAGGGACAGGGGATATCGGTGGCTACACCTTC. Translating it yields CASGGTGDIGGYTF.

The chain uses TRBV10-1 and TRBJ2-7; D is ambiguous. Trimming cost V 3 bases and J 2 bases, with 8 bases left between them. The CDR3 loop spans 13 amino acids. Per germline, CDR1 WNHNN and CDR2 SYGVQD (reference sequence). As DNA, the CDR3 is TGCGCCAGCAGTGACCGGGTCACCTACGAGCAGTACTTC. It encodes CASSDRVTYEQYF.

The rearrangement links TRBV10-2 to TRBJ2-1; possibly TRBD2 for D (6 bases). CDR1 and CDR2 from the germline V gene are WSHSY and SAAADI. Trimming stripped 2 bases from V and 1 base from J, with 6 bases between. This CDR3 spans 14 amino acids. The CDR3 spells CASSERESYNEQFF. In nucleotides, the CDR3 is TGCGCCAGCAGTGAGCGGGAGTCCTACAATGAGCAGTTCTTC.

V is TRBV11-2 and J is TRBJ1-5; D call uncertain. The V and J ends lost 1 base and 5 bases respectively, with 9 bases between them. CDR3 length: 14 residues. Germline CDR1 is SGHAT and CDR2 is FQNNGV. CDR3 nucleotides: TGTGCCAGCAGCTTAGGGGCCCGAGATCAGCCCCAGCATTTT. Translating it yields CASSLGARDQPQHF.

The CDR3 DNA follows: TGTGCCAGCAGTTACTCGCTTACTAGCGGGAGCTATGAGCAGTTCTTC. It translates to CASSYSLTSGSYEQFF. The V gene is TRBV6-5, the J gene TRBJ2-1; 11 bases map to TRBD2. The CDR3 runs 16 residues. The germline V gene has CDR1 MNHEY and CDR2 SVGAGI. J was trimmed by 8 bases and V by 0 bases; bases with no gene match: 6.

The chain uses TRBV11-2 and TRBJ1-1; possibly TRBD1 for D (6 bases). Between the trimmed V and J ends, which lost 1 base and 0 bases, there was a span of 12 bases. The V gene's germline CDR1 is SGHAT and CDR2 FQNNGV. This CDR3 is built from 16 residues. CDR3 sequence: CASSLAQTGLNTEAFF. The CDR3 nucleotides are TGTGCCAGCAGCTTAGCCCAGACAGGCTTGAACACTGAAGCTTTCTTT.